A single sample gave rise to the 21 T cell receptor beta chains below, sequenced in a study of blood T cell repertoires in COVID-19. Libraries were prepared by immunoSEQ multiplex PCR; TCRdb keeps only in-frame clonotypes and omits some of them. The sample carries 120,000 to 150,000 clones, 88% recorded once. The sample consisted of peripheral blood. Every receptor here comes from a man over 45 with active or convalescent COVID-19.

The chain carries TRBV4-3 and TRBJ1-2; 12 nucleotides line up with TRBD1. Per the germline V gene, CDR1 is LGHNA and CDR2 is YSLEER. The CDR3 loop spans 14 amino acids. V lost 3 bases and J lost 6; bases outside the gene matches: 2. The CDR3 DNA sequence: TGCGCCAGCAGCCAGGGACAGGGGGCGGATGGCTACACCTTC. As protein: CASSQGQGADGYTF.

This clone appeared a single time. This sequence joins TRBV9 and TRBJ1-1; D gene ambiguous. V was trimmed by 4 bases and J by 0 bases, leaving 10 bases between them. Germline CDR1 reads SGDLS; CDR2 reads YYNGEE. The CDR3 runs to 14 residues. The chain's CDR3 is CASSPRAMNTEAFF. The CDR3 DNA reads TGTGCCAGCAGCCCAAGAGCTATGAACACTGAAGCTTTCTTT. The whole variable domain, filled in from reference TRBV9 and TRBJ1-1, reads DSGVTQTPKHLITATGQRVTLRCSPRSGDLSVYWYQQSLDQGLQFLIQYYNGEERAKGNILERFSAQQFPDLHSELNLSSLELGDSALYFCASSPRAMNTEAFFGQGTRLTVV.

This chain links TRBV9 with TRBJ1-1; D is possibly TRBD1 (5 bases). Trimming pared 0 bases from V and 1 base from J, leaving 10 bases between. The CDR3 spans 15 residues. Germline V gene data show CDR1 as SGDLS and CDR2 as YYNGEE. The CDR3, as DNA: TGTGCCAGCAGCGTAGGGTCAGGGTCGAACACTGAAGCTTTCTTT. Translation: CASSVGSGSNTEAFF. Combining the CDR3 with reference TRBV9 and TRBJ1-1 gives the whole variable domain DSGVTQTPKHLITATGQRVTLRCSPRSGDLSVYWYQQSLDQGLQFLIQYYNGEERAKGNILERFSAQQFPDLHSELNLSSLELGDSALYFCASSVGSGSNTEAFFGQGTRLTVV.

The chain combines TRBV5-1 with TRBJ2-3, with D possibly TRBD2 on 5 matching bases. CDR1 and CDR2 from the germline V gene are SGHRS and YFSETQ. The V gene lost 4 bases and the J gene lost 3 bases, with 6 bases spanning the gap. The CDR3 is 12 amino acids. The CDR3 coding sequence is TGCGCCAGCAGCCGGGGAACAGATACGCAGTATTTT. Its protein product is CASSRGTDTQYF.

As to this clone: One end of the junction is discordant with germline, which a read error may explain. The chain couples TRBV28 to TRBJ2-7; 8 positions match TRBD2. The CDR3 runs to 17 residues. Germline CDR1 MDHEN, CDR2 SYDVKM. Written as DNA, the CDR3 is TGTGCAAGCAGGGTGGCTAGCGGGTTAAGAGCGGATTACGAGCAGTACTTC. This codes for CASRVASGLRADYEQYF. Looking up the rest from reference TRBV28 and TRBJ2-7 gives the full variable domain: DVKVTQSSRYLVKRTGEKVFLECVQDMDHENMFWYRQDPGLGLRLIYFSYDVKMKEKGDIPEGYSVSREKKERFSLILESASTNQTSMYLCASRVASGLRADYEQYFGPGTRLTVT.

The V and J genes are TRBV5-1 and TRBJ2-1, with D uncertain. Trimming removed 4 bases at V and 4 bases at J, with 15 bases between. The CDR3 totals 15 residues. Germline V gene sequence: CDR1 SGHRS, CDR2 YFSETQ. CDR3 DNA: TGCGCCAGCAGCCTGGCAGGTATTAGATACAATGAGCAGTTCTTC. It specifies CASSLAGIRYNEQFF. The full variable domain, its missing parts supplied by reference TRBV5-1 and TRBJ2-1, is KAGVTQTPRYLIKTRGQQVTLSCSPISGHRSVSWYQQTPGQGLQFLFEYFSETQRNKGNFPGRFSGRQFSNSRSEMNVSTLELGDSALYLCASSLAGIRYNEQFFGPGTRLTVL.

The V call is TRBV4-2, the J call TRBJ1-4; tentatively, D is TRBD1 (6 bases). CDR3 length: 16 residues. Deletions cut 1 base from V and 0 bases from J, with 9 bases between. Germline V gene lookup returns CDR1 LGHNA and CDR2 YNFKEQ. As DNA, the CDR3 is TGTGCCAGCAGCCAAGGTCCAGGGGCAACTAATGAAAAACTGTTTTTT. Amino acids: CASSQGPGATNEKLFF.

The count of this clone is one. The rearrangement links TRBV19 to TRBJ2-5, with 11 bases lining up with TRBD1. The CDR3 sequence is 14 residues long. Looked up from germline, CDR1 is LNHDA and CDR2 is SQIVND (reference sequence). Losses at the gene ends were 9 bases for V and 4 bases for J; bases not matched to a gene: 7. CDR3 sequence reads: CASRPDRGRETQYF. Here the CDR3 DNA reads TGTGCCAGCCGTCCGGACAGGGGGCGAGAGACCCAGTACTTC. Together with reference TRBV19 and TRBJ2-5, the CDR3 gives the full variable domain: DGGITQSPKYLFRKEGQNVTLSCEQNLNHDAMYWYRQDPGQGLRLIYYSQIVNDFQKGDIAEGYSVSREKKESFPLTVTSAQKNPTAFYLCASRPDRGRETQYFGPGTRLLVL.

CDR3 sequence (DNA): TGTGCCAGCTGGCGCCCCGGGACAGGGTTTGGCTACACCTTC. This translates into CASWRPGTGFGYTF. This chain uses TRBV28 with TRBJ1-2; the match to TRBD1 covers 9 bases. CDR3 length equals 14 residues. Per the germline V gene, CDR1 is MDHEN and CDR2 is SYDVKM. V gave up 8 bases and J gave up 7 bases; unmatched junction bases: 11.

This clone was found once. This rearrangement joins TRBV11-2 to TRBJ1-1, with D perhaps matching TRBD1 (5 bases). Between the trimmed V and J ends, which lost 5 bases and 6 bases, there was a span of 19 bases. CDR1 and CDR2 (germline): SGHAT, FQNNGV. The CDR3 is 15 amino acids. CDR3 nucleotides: TGTGCCAGCAGCCCCACATCCGGGACTAATCCTGAAGCTTTCTTT. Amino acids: CASSPTSGTNPEAFF.

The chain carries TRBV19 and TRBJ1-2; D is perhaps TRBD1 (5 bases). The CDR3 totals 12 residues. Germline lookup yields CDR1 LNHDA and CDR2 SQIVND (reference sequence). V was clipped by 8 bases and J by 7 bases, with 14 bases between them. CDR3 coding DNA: TGTGCCAGTCAACTCGGGAGGGGTGGCTACACCTTC. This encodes CASQLGRGGYTF.

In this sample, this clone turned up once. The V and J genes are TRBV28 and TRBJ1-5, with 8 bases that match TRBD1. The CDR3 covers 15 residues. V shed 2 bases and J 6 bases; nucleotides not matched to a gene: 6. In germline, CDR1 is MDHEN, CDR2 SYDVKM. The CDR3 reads CASSLHRDRRQPQHF. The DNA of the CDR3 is TGTGCCAGCAGTTTACACCGGGACAGGCGTCAGCCCCAGCATTTT.

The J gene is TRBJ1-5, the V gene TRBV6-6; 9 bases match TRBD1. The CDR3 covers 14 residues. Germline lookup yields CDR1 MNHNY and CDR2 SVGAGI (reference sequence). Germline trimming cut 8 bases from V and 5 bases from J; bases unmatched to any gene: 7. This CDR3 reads CASLWGQGDQPQHF. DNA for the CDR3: TGTGCCAGCCTCTGGGGACAGGGAGATCAGCCCCAGCATTTT.

CDR3 sequence: CASSPRRGSSGYTF. DNA of the CDR3: TGCGCCAGCAGCCCCCGGCGGGGGTCGTCGGGCTACACCTTC. The J gene is TRBJ1-2, the V gene TRBV5-1, with D possibly being TRBD1 (5 bases). Trimming removed 4 bases at V and 8 bases at J, with 18 bases between. The CDR3 runs 14 residues. Germline values: CDR1 SGHRS, CDR2 YFSETQ.

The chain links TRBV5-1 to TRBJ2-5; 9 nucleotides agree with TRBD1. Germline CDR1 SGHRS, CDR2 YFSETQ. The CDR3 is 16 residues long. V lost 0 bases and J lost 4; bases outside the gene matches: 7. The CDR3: CASSLGSTGGIETQYF. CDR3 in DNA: TGCGCCAGCAGCTTGGGTTCGACAGGGGGGATAGAGACCCAGTACTTC.

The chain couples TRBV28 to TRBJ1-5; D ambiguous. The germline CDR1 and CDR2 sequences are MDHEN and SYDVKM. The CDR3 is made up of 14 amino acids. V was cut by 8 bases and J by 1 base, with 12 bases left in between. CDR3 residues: CASRVYNSNQPQHF. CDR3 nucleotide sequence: TGTGCCAGCCGGGTTTACAACAGCAATCAGCCCCAGCATTTT. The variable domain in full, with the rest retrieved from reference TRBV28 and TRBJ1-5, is DVKVTQSSRYLVKRTGEKVFLECVQDMDHENMFWYRQDPGLGLRLIYFSYDVKMKEKGDIPEGYSVSREKKERFSLILESASTNQTSMYLCASRVYNSNQPQHFGDGTRLSIL.

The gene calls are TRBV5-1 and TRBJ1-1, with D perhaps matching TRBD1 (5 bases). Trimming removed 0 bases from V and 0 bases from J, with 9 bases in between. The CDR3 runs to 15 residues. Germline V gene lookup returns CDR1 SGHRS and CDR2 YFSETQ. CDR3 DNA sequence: TGCGCCAGCAGCTTGGATGGGGCGCTGAACACTGAAGCTTTCTTT. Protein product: CASSLDGALNTEAFF. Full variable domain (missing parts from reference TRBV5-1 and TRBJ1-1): KAGVTQTPRYLIKTRGQQVTLSCSPISGHRSVSWYQQTPGQGLQFLFEYFSETQRNKGNFPGRFSGRQFSNSRSEMNVSTLELGDSALYLCASSLDGALNTEAFFGQGTRLTVV.

The CDR3 bases are TGTGCCACCAGCCCCCCCCCGGGACTAGCGGGATGGATCCCTTGGGGGAATGAGCAGTTCTTC. It codes for CATSPPPGLAGWIPWGNEQFF. The V call is TRBV15, the J call TRBJ2-1; TRBD2 agrees at 13 bases. The CDR3 has 21 residues. V shed 5 bases and J 7 bases; nucleotides not matched to a gene: 23. Germline V gene data show CDR1 as LNHNV and CDR2 as YYDKDF (reference sequence).

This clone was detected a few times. The CDR3 sequence: CASSQERRPLHF. The CDR3 DNA reads TGTGCCAGCAGCCAAGAACGGAGACCCCTCCACTTT. The rearrangement links TRBV14 to TRBJ1-6; no clear D gene. V dropped 0 bases and J dropped 12 bases, with 6 bases sitting between them. CDR3 size: 12 residues. In germline, CDR1 is SGHDN, CDR2 FVKESK.

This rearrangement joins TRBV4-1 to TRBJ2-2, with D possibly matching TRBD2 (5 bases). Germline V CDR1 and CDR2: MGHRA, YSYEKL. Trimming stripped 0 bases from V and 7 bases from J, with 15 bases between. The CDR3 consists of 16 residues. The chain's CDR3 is CASSQDYGSNDGELFF. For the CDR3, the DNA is TGCGCCAGCAGCCAAGATTATGGGAGTAATGACGGGGAGCTGTTTTTT.

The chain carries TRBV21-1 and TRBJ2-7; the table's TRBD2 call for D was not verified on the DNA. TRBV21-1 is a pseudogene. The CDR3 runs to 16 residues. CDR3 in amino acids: CASSWRGGGSSYEQYF. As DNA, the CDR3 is TGTGCCAGCAGCTGGCGAGGGGGGGGGAGCTCCTACGAGCAGTACTTC.